The present T cell receptor (beta chain) was sequenced within a study of T cell responses to AZD1222 COVID-19 vaccine. The CDR3 covers 16 residues. Sequencing was performed with immunoSEQ multiplex PCR; in TCRdb, only in-frame clones are kept and a portion is missing. There are under 110,000 clones in the sample; 85% to 90% occur only once, and about 5% lies in the top ten. Findings of the study overall: Regions 160-218 and 743-854 dominated among vaccine-associated CD4 TCRs spanning spike. Baseline seropositivity occurred in only 5 to 7 AZD1222 recipients.

In the case of this clone: What it binds is not known.

The input for sequencing was peripheral blood, taken on day 0 of AZD1222 vaccination. V usage is TRBV21-1 and J usage is TRBJ1-6. TRBV21-1 is labeled a pseudogene. The TCR was taken from an adult in good health. CDR3 sequence reads: CASSKRGAGRNSPLHF. In DNA, the CDR3 is TGTGCCAGCAGCAAACGGGGCGCAGGGCGTAATTCACCCCTCCACTTT.